The following is a T cell receptor (beta chain) sequence with its context. It was during active infection that Seattle patients were enrolled and then longitudinally followed. In the original workflow: Reference gene primer amplification gave nucleated cell count estimates. The data were produced by immunoSEQ multiplex PCR, yet TCRdb's version contains in-frame clones alone and is incomplete. For V, J and clone size, that table is used; D and trimming come from the DNA. The sample records fewer than 400,000 clones, around 90% being singletons. This entry is derived from a study of blood T cell repertoires in COVID-19. Study-wide context: Both acute and convalescent COVID-19 samples were obtained from the United States, Italy and Spain.

The sample was peripheral blood. This TCR came from a young woman with COVID-19, enrolled during active disease.

This CDR3 reads CASSQITGRAPYNEQFF. CDR3 DNA: TGTGCCAGCAGCCAGATCACAGGCAGGGCACCCTACAATGAGCAGTTCTTC. The rearrangement joins TRBV7-9 to TRBJ2-1; D possibly corresponds to TRBD1 (5 bases). The germline V gene encodes CDR1 SEHNR and CDR2 FQNEAQ (reference sequence). V lost 5 bases and J lost 2, with 19 bases in between. The CDR3 extends over 17 amino acids.